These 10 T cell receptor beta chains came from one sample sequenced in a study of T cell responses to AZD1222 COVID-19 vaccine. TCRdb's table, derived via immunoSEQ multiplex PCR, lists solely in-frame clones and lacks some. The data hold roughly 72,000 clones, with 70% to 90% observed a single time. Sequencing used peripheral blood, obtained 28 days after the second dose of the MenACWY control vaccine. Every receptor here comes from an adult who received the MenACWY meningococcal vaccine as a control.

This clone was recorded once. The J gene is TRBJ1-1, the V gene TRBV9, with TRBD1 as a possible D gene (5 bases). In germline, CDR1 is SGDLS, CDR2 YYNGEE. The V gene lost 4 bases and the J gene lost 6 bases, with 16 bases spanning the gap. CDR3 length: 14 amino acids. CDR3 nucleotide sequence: TGTGCCAGCAGCCTAGGGGTCCGCAACGCTGAAGCTTTCTTT. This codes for CASSLGVRNAEAFF.

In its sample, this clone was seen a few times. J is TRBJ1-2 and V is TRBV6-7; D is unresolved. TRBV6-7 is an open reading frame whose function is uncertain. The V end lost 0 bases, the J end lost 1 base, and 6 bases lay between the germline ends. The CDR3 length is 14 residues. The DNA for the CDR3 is TGTGCCAGCAGTTACTCAGAGGTTAACTATGGCTACACCTTC. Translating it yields CASSYSEVNYGYTF.

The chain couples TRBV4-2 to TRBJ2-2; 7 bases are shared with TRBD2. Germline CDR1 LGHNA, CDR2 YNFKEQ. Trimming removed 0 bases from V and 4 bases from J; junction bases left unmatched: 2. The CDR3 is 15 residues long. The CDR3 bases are TGTGCCAGCAGCCAAGATGGGACTACCACCGGGGAGCTGTTTTTT. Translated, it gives CASSQDGTTTGELFF.

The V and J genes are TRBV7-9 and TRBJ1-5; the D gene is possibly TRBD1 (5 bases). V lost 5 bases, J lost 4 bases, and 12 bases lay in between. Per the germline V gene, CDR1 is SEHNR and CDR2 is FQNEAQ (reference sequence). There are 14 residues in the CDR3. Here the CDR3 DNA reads TGTGCCAGCAGCCCCGGGACCGAGAATCAGCCCCAGCATTTT. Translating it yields CASSPGTENQPQHF.

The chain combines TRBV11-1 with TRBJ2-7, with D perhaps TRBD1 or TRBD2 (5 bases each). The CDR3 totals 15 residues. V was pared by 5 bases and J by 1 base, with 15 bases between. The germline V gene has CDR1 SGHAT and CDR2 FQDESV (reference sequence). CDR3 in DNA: TGTGCCAGCAGCCGACCTGGGACGGCATCCTACGAGCAGTACTTC. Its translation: CASSRPGTASYEQYF.

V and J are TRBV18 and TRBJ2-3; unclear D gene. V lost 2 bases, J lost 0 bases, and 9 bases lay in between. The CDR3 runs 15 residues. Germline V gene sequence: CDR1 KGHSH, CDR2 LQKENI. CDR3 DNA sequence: TGTGCCAGCTCACCAGCGATTTCTAGCACAGATACGCAGTATTTT. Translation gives CASSPAISSTDTQYF.

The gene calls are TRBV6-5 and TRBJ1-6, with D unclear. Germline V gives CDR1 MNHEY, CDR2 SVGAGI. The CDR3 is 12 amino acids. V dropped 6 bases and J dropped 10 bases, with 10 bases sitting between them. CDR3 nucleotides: TGTGCCAGCAGCTTTACAGAGTCACCCCTCCACTTT. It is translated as CASSFTESPLHF.

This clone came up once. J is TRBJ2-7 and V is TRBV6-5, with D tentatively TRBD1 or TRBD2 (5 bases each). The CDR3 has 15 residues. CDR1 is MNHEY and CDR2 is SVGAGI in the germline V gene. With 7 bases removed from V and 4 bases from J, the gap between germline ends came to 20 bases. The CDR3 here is CASTTGASRSYEQYF. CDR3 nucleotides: TGTGCCAGCACCACCGGGGCCAGCCGATCTTACGAGCAGTACTTC.

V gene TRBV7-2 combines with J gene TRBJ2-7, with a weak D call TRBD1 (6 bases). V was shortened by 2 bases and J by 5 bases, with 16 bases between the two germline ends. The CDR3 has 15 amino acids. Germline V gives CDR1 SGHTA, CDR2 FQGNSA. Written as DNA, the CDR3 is TGTGCCAGCAGCTTAAAGACTAAGGGGGAAAACGAGCAGTACTTC. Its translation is CASSLKTKGENEQYF.

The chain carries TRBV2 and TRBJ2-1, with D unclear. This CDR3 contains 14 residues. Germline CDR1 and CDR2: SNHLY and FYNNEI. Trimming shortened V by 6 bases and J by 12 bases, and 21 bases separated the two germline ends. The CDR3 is CASSENSNPSGQFF. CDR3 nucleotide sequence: TGTGCCAGCAGCGAGAATTCTAACCCCTCCGGGCAGTTCTTC.